This T cell receptor (beta chain) was identified during a study of tumor-infiltrating lymphocytes in primary liver carcinoma. Study-level information: About 3.65 to 8 million productive TCRbeta reads were obtained from the samples, with similar numbers across tissue types.

The CDR3 spans 13 residues. Per germline, CDR1 SQVTM and CDR2 ANQGSEA. Trimming shortened V by 4 bases and J by 5 bases, and 14 bases separated the two germline ends. A primer matching the constant region was used to make TCR beta cDNA from 500 to 650 ng of total RNA. Nested multiplex PCR, run for three rounds with slightly modified ARM-PCR, yielded TCR beta libraries. The opening two PCR rounds, ten to eleven cycles each, paired TRBV1-TRBV30 forward primers with a C-beta reverse primer. Each CDR3 protein is one row after TCRdb ran MiXCR on the multiplex PCR reads. This table holds about 180,000 distinct CDR3 sequences, about 60% found once. Alongside blood RNA obtained from unsorted whole blood, germline DNA was also extracted. With chronic HBV infection, the patients were also treatment-naive. General study results and limits: Paired tumor-adjacent and tumor-blood samples overlapped less than tumor region pairs did. Tumors significantly exceeded blood in top-250-clone fraction (p = 0.039).

This clonotype was detected ten times or more. Its specificity is unknown. The V gene is TRBV29-1, the J gene TRBJ2-5, with D tentatively TRBD1 (8 bases). Material: peripheral blood. This clonotype was sampled from a middle-aged man with primary liver carcinoma and hepatitis B virus infection. In DNA form, the CDR3 reads TGCAGCGTTGGAGGACAGGGAGGGGAGACCCAGTACTTC. Its translation is CSVGGQGGETQYF.